This note documents a single TCR beta chain sequence. The data originate from a study of shared clonotypes between healthy human individuals. Across the whole study: Each donor's CD4 naive and CD4 memory cells filled three plates apiece, CD8 naive two, and CD8 memory one.

CD45RO-negative, CCR7-selected cells formed the naive CD8 fraction, which excluded terminally differentiated effector memory CD45RA+ cells. V lost 3 bases, J lost 2 bases, and 6 bases lay in between. Germline loops: CDR1 MDHEN, CDR2 SYDVKM. This CDR3 is 13 amino acids long. The protocol was immunoSEQ multiplex PCR, while the TCRdb copy is restricted to in-frame clones and leaves out a portion. Of about 2.1 million clones detected, approximately 92% appear once; the ten largest clones hold about 1.7%. The sample comprised naive CD8+ T cells from PBMCs. This receptor was taken from a man aged 18 to 35 in good health. Some clones in this sample may be carry-over from other donors' samples. The chain has TRBV28 and TRBJ2-3; D remains unclear. The CDR3 DNA reads TGTGCCAGCAGTTTCAAGTTCACAGATACGCAGTATTTT. It specifies CASSFKFTDTQYF.